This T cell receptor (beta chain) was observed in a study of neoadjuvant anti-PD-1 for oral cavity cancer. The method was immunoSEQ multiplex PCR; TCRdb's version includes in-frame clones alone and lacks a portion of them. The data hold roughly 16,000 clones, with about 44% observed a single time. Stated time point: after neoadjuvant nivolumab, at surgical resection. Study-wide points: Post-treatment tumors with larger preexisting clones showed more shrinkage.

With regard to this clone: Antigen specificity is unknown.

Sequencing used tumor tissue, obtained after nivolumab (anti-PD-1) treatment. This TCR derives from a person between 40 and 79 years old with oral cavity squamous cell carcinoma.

The DNA for the CDR3 is TGTGCCAGCAGCTCCGGACAGGGTAGAGTAGAGACCCAGTACTTC. Protein: CASSSGQGRVETQYF. This chain connects TRBV5-4 to TRBJ2-5; 8 bases fit TRBD1. CDR1 is SGHNT and CDR2 is YYREEE in the germline V gene (reference sequence). The CDR3 length is 15 residues. V lost 3 bases and J lost 4; bases outside the gene matches: 8.